Here is one T cell receptor (beta chain) with its context. Its specificity is unknown. The sample comes from a study of cytomegalovirus exposure and HLA in healthy donors. Study-wide results and limits: Among TCR beta chains of equal frequency, HLA-associated ones were more clonally expanded in a later analysis. Most TCR beta V segments were productive about 87% or about 30% of the time in an earlier analysis.

The ends were cut back, 0 bases at V and 0 bases at J, with 10 bases in the middle. CDR1 is SGHRS and CDR2 is YFSETQ in the germline V gene. CDR3 size: 16 residues. PCR was performed using 60 Vbeta and 13 Jbeta primers. Authors' data handling: An analysis that came later counted 70 million to 100 million unique TCR beta chains, 10 million to 11 million shared. Assay used: immunoSEQ multiplex PCR; TCRdb lists only in-frame clones, some missing. V, J and clone size reflect that table, while D and trimming were determined from the DNA. The data hold 60,000 to 95,000 clones, with about 78% observed a single time.

This sequence originates from a woman between 40 and 55 years old in good health and CMV-seropositive. The genes are TRBV5-1 and TRBJ1-5; a weak D match, TRBD1 (6 bases). Sequencing was carried out using PBMCs. This CDR3 is CASSLGEGDSNQPQHF. For the CDR3, the DNA is TGCGCCAGCAGCTTGGGAGAGGGGGATAGCAATCAGCCCCAGCATTTT.